Listed below are T cell receptor beta chains from one sample, sequenced in a study of vaccination and CD4 T cells after COVID-19. Their cognate antigens are unknown. TCRdb ran MiXCR on the PCR reads and lists one entry per CDR3 protein. The table lists some 8,000 distinct CDR3 sequences, roughly 30% of them singletons. The source material was CD4+ T cells from blood, cultured in vitro. Source of these receptors: a human donor in good health. Each CDR3 is given with its conserved first and last residue. D genes are given only for firm matches. Clone size, where shown, is once, few, many, or a class for clones that have expanded.

medium-sized	TRBV20-1	TRBD1	TRBJ1-5	CSARDILKERQGSQPQHF	TGCAGTGCTAGAGATATACTGAAAGAACGACAGGGAAGCCAGCCCCAGCATTTT
medium-sized	TRBV20-1	.	TRBJ1-6	CSAKDGLASYNSPLHF	TGCAGTGCAAAAGACGGGTTAGCCTCCTATAATTCACCCCTCCACTTT
.	TRBV7-2	.	TRBJ2-3	CASSIHSALGDTQYF	TGTGCCAGCAGCATCCATTCCGCCCTCGGGGATACGCAGTATTTT
few	TRBV7-3	.	TRBJ1-6	CASSLSRALHF	TGTGCCAGCAGCTTATCTAGGGCCCTCCACTTT
.	TRBV6-2/TRBV6-3	.	TRBJ2-7	CASSYRANEQYF	TGTGCCAGCAGTTATCGGGCGAACGAGCAGTACTTC
medium-sized	TRBV20-1	.	TRBJ1-2	CSARLSKNNYGYTF	TGCAGTGCTAGACTCAGTAAGAACAACTATGGCTACACCTTC
.	TRBV6-2/TRBV6-3	TRBD1	TRBJ1-1	CASTPDSSAGGAFF	TGTGCCAGCACCCCCGACTCATCAGCAGGGGGAGCTTTCTTT
.	TRBV18	TRBD1	TRBJ1-5	CASSPTGDPGQPQHF	TGTGCCAGCTCGCCGACAGGGGACCCTGGTCAGCCCCAGCATTTT
.	TRBV10-3	.	TRBJ2-3	CAISEGGGGTDTQYF	TGTGCCATCAGTGAAGGAGGAGGTGGGACAGATACGCAGTATTTT
few	TRBV7-3	TRBD2	TRBJ2-5	CASSRLAQETQYF	TGTGCCAGCAGTCGACTAGCTCAAGAGACCCAGTACTTC
.	TRBV5-1	TRBD1	TRBJ2-7	CASSRGQGTETGQYF	TGCGCCAGCAGCAGGGGACAGGGAACAGAGACGGGCCAGTACTTC
few	TRBV5-8	.	TRBJ1-5	CASSWIVRVNSNQPQHF	TGTGCCAGCAGCTGGATAGTCAGGGTCAATAGCAATCAGCCCCAGCATTTT
.	TRBV7-2	.	TRBJ2-4	CASSLGAGLNIQYF	TGTGCCAGCAGCTTAGGGGCGGGACTAAACATTCAGTACTTC
.	TRBV27	TRBD1	TRBJ2-7	CASSWGQGVEQYF	TGTGCCAGCAGCTGGGGACAGGGAGTCGAGCAGTACTTC
medium-sized	TRBV27	TRBD1	TRBJ1-2	CASRPEDRGIYGYTF	TGTGCCAGCAGACCGGAAGACAGGGGGATCTATGGCTACACCTTC
few	TRBV20-1	TRBD1	TRBJ2-7	CSARDQGQGSYEQYF	TGCAGTGCTAGAGATCAGGGACAGGGGTCCTACGAGCAGTACTTC
few	TRBV7-2	TRBD1	TRBJ1-2	CASSKRDSYGYTF	TGTGCCAGCAGCAAAAGGGACAGCTATGGCTACACCTTC
.	TRBV11-2	TRBD1	TRBJ1-5	CASSLGSGQRQPQHF	TGTGCCAGCAGCTTAGGGTCGGGACAGCGACAGCCCCAGCATTTT
few	TRBV19	TRBD2	TRBJ2-1	CASSVGLAGGFAQFF	TGTGCCAGTAGTGTAGGACTAGCGGGAGGGTTCGCGCAGTTCTTC
few	TRBV11-3	TRBD1	TRBJ2-7	CASSLGQSSYEQYF	TGTGCCAGCAGCTTGGGACAGAGCTCCTACGAGCAGTACTTC
.	TRBV20-1	.	TRBJ2-1	CKAGRSYNEQFF	TGTAAGGCGGGGAGATCCTACAATGAGCAGTTCTTC
.	TRBV20-1	.	TRBJ1-5	CSANERGTTNQPQHF	TGCAGCGCTAACGAAAGGGGGACGACCAATCAGCCCCAGCATTTT
.	TRBV6-1	.	TRBJ1-2	CASSDPGANYGYTF	TGTGCCAGCAGTGATCCGGGCGCGAACTATGGCTACACCTTC
.	TRBV6-2/TRBV6-3	.	TRBJ2-1	CASSSRRTYNEQFF	TGTGCCAGCAGTTCACGACGGACATACAATGAGCAGTTCTTC
few	TRBV28	TRBD1	TRBJ1-2	CASSPTGVYGYTF	TGTGCCAGCAGTCCGACAGGGGTTTATGGCTACACCTTC
.	TRBV7-8	.	TRBJ2-7	CASSLAQGRGYEQYF	TGTGCCAGCAGCTTAGCCCAAGGCAGGGGATACGAGCAGTACTTC
few	TRBV20-1	TRBD1	TRBJ1-1	CSGAQGGLNTEAFF	TGCAGTGGGGCACAGGGGGGCCTGAACACTGAAGCTTTCTTT
.	TRBV4-3	.	TRBJ1-2	CASSQDRNARWGYTF	TGCGCCAGCAGCCAAGATCGAAACGCCCGGTGGGGCTACACCTTC
few	TRBV6-1	.	TRBJ2-1	CASSERRGAEFF	TGTGCCAGCAGTGAACGCAGGGGGGCCGAGTTCTTC
.	TRBV28	TRBD1	TRBJ2-1	CASSLGKFGQGARNEQFF	TGTGCCAGCAGTCTAGGGAAGTTCGGACAGGGGGCTAGGAATGAGCAGTTCTTC
.	TRBV19	.	TRBJ2-1	CASSMDIGSYNEQFF	TGTGCCAGTAGTATGGACATAGGCTCCTACAATGAGCAGTTCTTC
.	TRBV6-2/TRBV6-3	TRBD1	TRBJ2-7	CASSPLGQGAYEQYF	TGTGCCAGCAGTCCCCTAGGACAGGGGGCTTACGAGCAGTACTTC
.	TRBV27	TRBD2	TRBJ2-5	CASSRDAGGGWETQYF	TGTGCCAGCAGTCGAGATGCGGGAGGGGGATGGGAGACCCAGTACTTC
.	TRBV5-6	TRBD1	TRBJ1-6	CASSSGQGRTLHF	TGTGCCAGCAGCAGCGGACAGGGGCGAACCCTCCACTTT
.	TRBV20-1	.	TRBJ2-7	CSAPHPRAADFYEQYF	TGCAGTGCTCCCCACCCCCGGGCCGCGGATTTCTACGAGCAGTACTTC
.	TRBV6-1	TRBD1	TRBJ2-7	CASRGAGGPYEQYF	TGTGCCAGCAGAGGGGCAGGGGGCCCATACGAGCAGTACTTC
few	TRBV7-9	.	TRBJ1-3	CASSFGNTIYF	TGTGCCAGCAGCTTCGGAAACACCATATATTTT
.	TRBV28	TRBD2	TRBJ2-1	CASSTLAGGYNEQFF	TGTGCCAGCAGTACCCTAGCGGGGGGCTACAATGAGCAGTTCTTC
few	TRBV6-4	.	TRBJ2-5	CASSYREGETQYF	TGTGCCAGCAGTTACAGGGAGGGAGAGACCCAGTACTTC
.	TRBV7-2	TRBD1	TRBJ1-2	CASSRSTGNYGYTF	TGTGCCAGCAGCCGATCGACAGGGAACTATGGCTACACCTTC
.	TRBV4-2	.	TRBJ1-6	CASSQSGTGYNSPLHF	TGTGCCAGCAGCCAGTCCGGGACGGGATATAATTCACCCCTCCACTTT
.	TRBV2	TRBD1	TRBJ2-3	CASSLGQGTDTQYF	TGTGCCAGCAGTCTGGGACAGGGGACAGATACGCAGTATTTT
.	TRBV27	TRBD2	TRBJ2-7	CASPQGLASYEQYF	TGTGCCAGCCCCCAGGGACTAGCGTCCTACGAGCAGTACTTC
.	TRBV7-8	.	TRBJ1-5	CASSLGLNSNQPQHF	TGTGCCAGCAGCCTAGGGTTGAATAGCAATCAGCCCCAGCATTTT
few	TRBV6-1	TRBD1	TRBJ2-1	CASKPRTGFGNEQFF	TGTGCCAGCAAACCTAGGACAGGGTTCGGCAATGAGCAGTTCTTC
.	TRBV7-9	TRBD1	TRBJ2-7	CASSARDRIGEQYF	TGTGCCAGCAGCGCCCGGGACAGGATCGGCGAGCAGTACTTC
.	TRBV30	TRBD1	TRBJ1-2	CAWSGGQGISYGYTF	TGTGCCTGGAGTGGGGGACAGGGCATATCCTATGGCTACACCTTC
few	TRBV12-3/TRBV12-4	.	TRBJ1-2	CASSPTGSYGYTF	TGTGCCAGCAGCCCGACGGGAAGCTATGGCTACACCTTC
.	TRBV6-1	.	TRBJ2-7	CASATNRYEQYF	TGTGCCAGCGCTACAAACCGCTACGAGCAGTACTTC
few	TRBV6-1	.	TRBJ2-5	CASTRTAIQPRGLQETQYF	TGTGCCAGCACGAGAACCGCCATTCAACCACGGGGCCTCCAAGAGACCCAGTACTTC
few	TRBV27	.	TRBJ2-5	CASSQDLRDTETQYF	TGTGCCAGCAGCCAGGACCTCCGGGACACCGAGACCCAGTACTTC
once	TRBV20-1	TRBD2	TRBJ2-7	CSASLIAGNSYEQYF	TGCAGTGCCAGCCTAATAGCGGGTAACTCCTACGAGCAGTACTTC
.	TRBV7-8	.	TRBJ2-1	CASSLDSTRGDEQFF	TGTGCCAGCAGCTTAGACTCGACTAGGGGCGATGAGCAGTTCTTC
.	TRBV7-9	.	TRBJ2-1	CASSSFGGVAPGEQFF	TGTGCCAGCAGCTCCTTCGGCGGGGTAGCCCCCGGTGAGCAGTTCTTC
.	TRBV7-2	.	TRBJ2-5	CASSLRLFGTQYF	TGTGCCAGCAGCTTAAGATTATTTGGGACCCAGTACTTC